This TCR beta chain was documented in a study of T cell repertoires in aging, cancer and after chemotherapy. Study-level background: Donors were grouped into six age bands spanning 30 or younger through 70 or older. Pre- and post-chemotherapy samples were paired from glioblastoma patients treated with temozolomide-based therapy. Overall study results and limits: Rebound thymic output was suggested by rising median generation probability during chemotherapy in each cancer cohort. Untreated cancer patients had significantly lower blood TCR diversity than age-matched healthy donors.

Multiplex touch-down PCR with TRB-A/B primers amplified rearranged V-D-J TRB sequences. TCRdb passed the multiplex PCR reads through MiXCR, listing each CDR3 protein once. Among roughly 3,200 distinct CDR3 sequences, approximately 25% were seen once, and the ten largest hold roughly an eighth. In its sample, this clonotype is medium-sized (0.01 to 0.1%). Its antigen is not identified. The template was genomic DNA from peripheral blood, not RNA. Sequencing was performed on blood. This TCR was sampled from a human donor with a solid tumor.

The CDR3 DNA sequence: TGTGCCAGCTCACCAGGGGCCCAGATTAACACTGAAGCTTTCTTT. Translating gives CASSPGAQINTEAFF. The chain uses TRBV18 and TRBJ1-1; a weak D match, TRBD1 (5 bases). Germline V gives CDR1 KGHSH, CDR2 LQKENI. Trimming pared 2 bases from V and 2 bases from J, leaving 12 bases between. This CDR3 is 15 amino acids long.